The sequence of this T cell receptor (beta chain) was determined in a study of T cells in Graves' hyperthyroidism and ophthalmopathy (dated by TCRdb to the late 2010s). Regarding the study in general: Peripheral blood samples were taken at the time of initial diagnosis, prior to any treatment. Prospective prediction of ophthalmopathy was tested in an independent validation cohort consisting of under 20 hyperthyroidism patients and over 15 patients who later progressed to ophthalmopathy. After blood sampling, hyperthyroidism patients were treated with methimazole at a starting dose of 30 mg daily, and ophthalmopathy patients were treated with high-dose intravenous methylprednisolone. TCR V-J signatures able to tell the groups apart were searched for in a discovery cohort of 100 patients, of whom roughly 42 had Graves' ophthalmopathy and under 65 had stable Graves' hyperthyroidism. TCR Vbeta CDR3 sequencing of roughly 140 peripheral blood samples (under 45 ophthalmopathy, 75 or so hyperthyroidism and around 17 progressor patients) is reported in the paper. For training and testing, the roughly 97 patients in the discovery cohort were randomly divided in a 7:3 ratio. The study also compared thyroid tissue and blood T-cell repertoires from more than 5 Graves' hyperthyroidism patients.

Beyond this particular receptor, the publication reports: During validation, the model predicted progression to ophthalmopathy a median of around six months ahead of onset, with around 70% sensitivity and more than 72% specificity. Most expanded thyroid clonotypes (frequency above 0.001) were also detected in blood, a finding suggesting that blood repertoires may reflect thyroid immune responses. Sample size was not statistically predetermined, and investigators were not blinded to group allocation. A 13 V-J signature model separated ophthalmopathy from stable hyperthyroidism, with 87.88% sensitivity and 81% to 82% specificity in cross-validation and 80%/75% in testing.

Concerning this clonotype: Its antigen is not yet known. The sample holds no much larger clone one base away, and base qualities are not on file.

TCR beta CDR3 regions were amplified from RNA transcripts. For the first round of RT-PCR on the TCR CDR3, the HTBI primer set was used together with the Qiagen OneStep RT-PCR kit. A second multiplex PCR round built the libraries, followed by size selection and purification. The libraries were sequenced on an Illumina HiSeq2000 using paired-end 100 bp reads. The authors processed their data as follows. SOAPnuke was used to process the raw data, with reads discarded if the reads contained adapters or uncalled bases, had a mean Phred below 15, or lacked an exact constant-primer or identifier match. COPE v1.2.5 was used to merge the high-quality paired reads, and each unique nucleotide sequence was defined as a clonotype. MiTCR v1.1 was used to align the clonotypes against IMGT TRBV, TRBD and TRBJ reference segments. The analysis included only V-J combinations with a frequency above 0.0001, which together covered more than 99% of the repertoires. The TCS score was defined as F50 (clonal expansion) divided by E x V (chaos), with BLOSUM62-based TCRdist calculated between CDR3 peptides within each V-J. Welch's t-statistics and random forest reduced some 510 V-J features to roughly 13, which were used in a naive Bayes classifier (R e1071). Through fastp at Q25 and MiXCR, TCRdb rebuilt clones from the public reads, retaining in-frame beta chains. Each record represents a unique CDR3 protein, reported with the most common genes and DNA among its rows. Clone size and V and J calls follow TCRdb, not the original study. The sample includes 400,000 to 500,000 distinct CDR3 sequences, with roughly an eighth observed a single time. Together, the top ten hold about 5% of the sample.

Graves' hyperthyroidism was defined as stable when no progression to ophthalmopathy occurred over 18 months of follow-up. Hyperthyroidism patients were newly diagnosed, with disease duration under 2 months, and aged 18 to 65 years. Exclusion was applied to patients with uncontrolled infections, other autoimmune diseases, pregnancy or lactation. Clinical symptoms, serum thyroxine and TRAb, thyroid ultrasound, and orbital computed tomography formed the basis for the diagnoses. PBMCs were isolated from about 10 ml of fresh peripheral blood by Ficoll-Paque density gradient centrifugation. Trizol reagent was used to extract total RNA, and RNA quality was then checked on an Agilent 2100 Bioanalyzer. The germline V gene supplies CDR1 MRHNA and CDR2 SNTAGT. The CDR3 runs 13 amino acids, cysteine and phenylalanine included. Of all the DNA, just the CDR3 is kept, 39 bases in frame from base 1. Deletion took 6 bases off V and 9 bases off J, with a span of 15 bases between the germline ends.

The chain is assembled from TRBV6-4 and TRBJ2-1; perhaps TRBD1 is the D gene, with 6 bases matching. This TCR derives from a woman aged 18-29 years with Graves' hyperthyroidism. Sequenced: blood. The CDR3 amino acid sequence is: CASSQLQGSEQFF. The DNA is TGTGCCAGCAGCCAACTACAGGGAAGTGAGCAGTTCTTC.